The 25 T cell receptor delta chains below all came from one sample that was sequenced in a study of gamma-delta chains in newborns, infants, children. TCRdb fed the reads to CATT. This table has roughly 4,200 delta-chain clones, less than 7% appearing once. Sequenced material: blood. The receptors come from a child who was a newborn, infant or young child, either healthy, febrile or measles-vaccinated (not recorded which).

This clone is categorized as medium-sized (0.01 to 0.1%). The chain carries TRDV2 and TRDJ3, with 12 bases identical to TRDD3. The CDR3 has 20 residues. The V gene end was trimmed by 0 bases and the J gene end by 0 bases; junction bases not matched to a gene: 5. Germline V gives CDR1 GEAIGNYY, CDR2 EKD. Written as DNA, the CDR3 is TGTGCCTGTGACACCGTACTGGGGGATACTACCTCCTGGGACACCCGACAGATGTTTTTC. This gives the protein CACDTVLGDTTSWDTRQMFF.

The chain has TRDV1 and TRDJ2, with 9 bases lining up with TRDD3. Germline assignment: CDR1 TSWWSYY and CDR2 QGS. The ends lost 2 bases at V and 0 bases at J; junction bases unmatched: 22. The CDR3 consists of 23 residues. The DNA of the CDR3 is TGTGCTCTTGGGGAAAGGGGGCCACCATATGCTGGGGGATCCCAAGCTTTGACAGCACAACTCTTCTTT. Its protein product is CALGERGPPYAGGSQALTAQLFF.

As concerns this clone: A read error may explain this, as a much larger clone is one base away. The chain joins TRDV2 to TRDJ3; TRDD3 might be the D (6 bases). The J gene is not listed in TCRdb, so it was assigned here from a DNA match to germline. The CDR3 length is 19 residues. Trimming removed 3 bases from V and 0 bases from J, with 17 bases in between. From germline, CDR1 is GEAIGNYY and CDR2 EKD. The CDR3 protein is CACDSIRGESSWDTRQMFF. DNA of the CDR3: TGTGCCTGTGACTCGATACGGGGGGAAAGCTCCTGGGACACCCGACAGATGTTTTTC.

In its sample, this clone ranks as medium-sized. Other DNA sequences in this specimen translate into the identical CDR3. The chain carries TRDV2 and TRDJ1; 8 nucleotides line up with TRDD3. Trimming at V came to 0 bases and at J to 0 bases, leaving 2 bases not matched to a gene. The CDR3 has 15 amino acids. CDR1 and CDR2 (germline): GEAIGNYY, EKD. The CDR3 region is CACDTVGGYTDKLIF. As DNA, the CDR3 is TGTGCCTGTGACACCGTTGGGGGATACACCGATAAACTCATCTTT.

This clone was counted only a few times. At one end, the junction sequence differs from germline, possibly due to a read error. The chain is built from TRDV2 and TRDJ3; 12 nucleotides align to TRDD3. The CDR3 runs to 20 residues. Per germline, CDR1 GEAIGNYY and CDR2 EKD. CDR3 sequence reads: CACGTVLGDTSSWDTRQMFF. CDR3 in DNA: TGTGCCTGTGGCACCGTACTGGGGGATACCAGCTCCTGGGACACCCGACAGATGTTTTTC.

The sample holds a few counts of this clone. A read error likely explains why the TCRdb protein, taken from a much larger clone, differs from this DNA's translation at residue 10; the protein shown is translated from the DNA. The chain links TRDV2 to TRDJ3, with 9 bases lining up with TRDD3. Germline-derived CDR1 and CDR2 are GEAIGNYY and EKD. This CDR3 contains 17 residues. Written as DNA, the CDR3 is TGTGCCTGTGACTACTGGGGGAGCTCCCGGGACACCCGACAGATGTTTTTC. It specifies CACDYWGSSRDTRQMFF.

This clone is judged medium-sized. V gene TRDV2 combines with J gene TRDJ2; 11 bases line up with TRDD3. After removal of 3 bases from V and 4 bases from J, the junction contained 3 bases not matched to a gene. The germline CDR1 and CDR2 sequences are GEAIGNYY and EKD. The CDR3 is 15 residues long. The CDR3 region has the DNA TGTGCCTGTGACCCTTGGGGGATACGGACAGCACAACTCTTCTTT. This translates into CACDPWGIRTAQLFF.

This clone has only a few counts. Given a far larger clone just one base away, this is likely a sequencing read error. V is TRDV2 and J is TRDJ1; 7 nucleotides agree with TRDD3. Germline V gene lookup returns CDR1 GEAIGNYY and CDR2 EKD. There are 13 residues in the CDR3. CDR3 coding DNA: TGTGCCTGTGACACCTGGGGGACCGATAAACCCATCTTT. Protein: CACDTWGTDKPIF.

On this clone itself: Within the sample, other DNA sequences also encode this same CDR3. The chain couples TRDV2 to TRDJ3; 11 positions agree with TRDD3. V trimming: 1 base; J trimming: 5 bases; junction bases outside the gene matches: 6. The CDR3 loop spans 18 amino acids. The germline V gene has CDR1 GEAIGNYY and CDR2 EKD. CDR3 DNA: TGTGCCTGTGACACTGAGTGGGGGATACGCCGGGACACCCGACAGATGTTTTTC. Translation: CACDTEWGIRRDTRQMFF.

This clone was picked up a small number of times. This may come from a read error, since a much larger clone is one base off. Other DNA sequences in this sample translate to the same CDR3. The chain employs TRDV2 and TRDJ2; tentatively, D is TRDD3 (6 bases). The V and J ends lost 1 base and 6 bases respectively, with 14 bases between them. There are 15 residues in the CDR3. Per germline, CDR1 GEAIGNYY and CDR2 EKD. The CDR3 region has the DNA TGTGCCTGTGACACACTGGGAGATAGGGCAGCACAACTCTTCTTT. Translation gives CACDTLGDRAAQLFF.

This clone was seen more than once but under ten times. This sequence joins TRDV2 and TRDJ2; TRDD3 aligns across 10 bases. J gave up 5 bases and V 0 bases, and 2 bases lay outside the gene matches. This CDR3 has 15 residues. Germline-derived CDR1 and CDR2 are GEAIGNYY and EKD. CDR3 in DNA: TGTGCCTGTGACACCGTACTGGGGGATACAGCACAACTCTTCTTT. Residues: CACDTVLGDTAQLFF.

Comments on this clone: A read error may account for a junction end that differs from germline. The sample has other DNA sequences that encode this CDR3 too. V usage is TRDV1 and J usage is TRDJ1, with D possibly TRDD3 on 6 matching bases. This CDR3 region has 19 residues. Germline lookup yields CDR1 TSWWSYY and CDR2 QGS. The CDR3 sequence: CALGPIPERGWVYTDKLIF. In nucleotides, the CDR3 is TGTGCTCTTGGGCCTATCCCGGAGCGGGGATGGGTTTACACCGACAAACTCATCTTT.

Of note for this clone: The same CDR3 also results from other DNA sequences found in this sample. J is TRDJ3 and V is TRDV2, with 12 positions matching TRDD3. Germline lookup yields CDR1 GEAIGNYY and CDR2 EKD. The CDR3 covers 19 residues. The V gene end was trimmed by 1 base and the J gene end by 0 bases; junction bases not matched to a gene: 3. The CDR3 coding sequence is TGTGCCTGTGACACTACTGGGGGATACCGCTCCTGGGACACCCGACAGATGTTTTTC. Protein product: CACDTTGGYRSWDTRQMFF.

By share of the sample, this clone is hyperexpanded. Other nucleotide sequences in the sample specify the same CDR3. The chain carries TRDV2 and TRDJ3; the match to TRDD3 covers 7 bases. Germline CDR1 GEAIGNYY, CDR2 EKD. The CDR3 extends over 16 amino acids. J lost 0 bases, V lost 3 bases, and 1 base had no gene match. CDR3 bases: TGTGCCTGTGACTGGGGGAGCTCCTGGGACACCCGACAGATGTTTTTC. Its protein product is CACDWGSSWDTRQMFF.

The table lists this clone with a few counts. The gene calls are TRDV1 and TRDJ2; 8 positions agree with TRDD3. CDR1 and CDR2 from the germline V gene are TSWWSYY and QGS. CDR3 length equals 18 residues. V trimming: 5 bases; J trimming: 1 base; junction bases outside the gene matches: 12. The CDR3 nucleotides are TGTGCTCTTGGGACAATTCCTATAACTGGGGGTTTGACAGCACAACTCTTCTTT. Its translation is CALGTIPITGGLTAQLFF.

By share, this clone counts as medium-sized. This chain links TRDV2 with TRDJ3, with 7 nucleotides matching TRDD3. Germline V gene data show CDR1 as GEAIGNYY and CDR2 as EKD. This CDR3 contains 18 residues. With V trimmed by 2 bases and J by 5 bases, 11 bases remained unmatched. CDR3 sequence reads: CACDSLTGVVRDTRQMFF. The CDR3 DNA reads TGTGCCTGTGACAGCTTAACTGGGGTCGTCCGGGACACCCGACAGATGTTTTTC.

This clone was seen a few times. This sequence joins TRDV3 and TRDJ1, with D possibly TRDD3 on 5 matching bases. V lost 4 bases and J 5 bases, leaving 17 bases between the germline ends. The CDR3 sequence is 13 residues long. Germline V CDR1 and CDR2: TVYSNPD, GDNSRS (reference sequence). The CDR3 coding sequence is TGTGCCTCCGAGGCTGGGCACCGGGATAAACTCATCTTT. Its protein product is CASEAGHRDKLIF.

The V gene went uncalled, while the J gene is TRDJ3; the table calls TRDD3, which could not be checked here. The CDR3 has 19 residues. The CDR3 protein is CACDTYWGILSLATRQMFF. The CDR3 DNA follows: TGTGCCTGTGACACGTACTGGGGGATCCTCTCCTTGGCCACCCGACAGATGTTTTTC.

This clone qualifies as medium-sized. The CDR3 protein is CACDTTGGQWDTRQMFF. The DNA of the CDR3 is TGTGCCTGTGACACGACTGGGGGACAATGGGACACCCGACAGATGTTTTTC. The chain couples TRDV2 to TRDJ3; 9 bases agree with TRDD3. Trimming at V came to 1 base and at J to 4 bases, leaving 4 bases not matched to a gene. The CDR3 has 17 amino acids. CDR1 and CDR2 (germline): GEAIGNYY, EKD.

This clone occurred a few times. A read error may produce the germline difference seen at one junction end. This sample also contains other DNA sequences that code for the same CDR3. The chain is built from TRDV2 and TRDJ3; 9 positions match TRDD3. This CDR3 contains 18 residues. The V gene's germline CDR1 is GEAIGNYY and CDR2 EKD. The CDR3 region has the DNA TGTGCCTGCGACATACTGGGGGAAAGCTCCTGGGACACCCGACAGATGTTTTTC. It translates to CACDILGESSWDTRQMFF.

J is TRDJ3 and V is TRDV2; TRDD3 aligns across 11 bases. Trimming took 3 bases from V and 0 from J; bases not matched to a gene: 6. The CDR3 extends over 19 amino acids. CDR1 is GEAIGNYY, CDR2 EKD, per germline. The CDR3 protein is CACDLWGIQSSWDTRQMFF. As DNA, the CDR3 is TGTGCCTGTGACCTCTGGGGGATACAAAGCTCCTGGGACACCCGACAGATGTTTTTC.

As regards this clone: A read error is possible here, since a much larger clone lies one base away. This sample includes further DNA sequences coding for the same CDR3. This chain links TRDV2 with TRDJ3, with TRDD3 matching over 9 bases. The CDR3 spans 18 residues. The V gene end was trimmed by 1 base and the J gene end by 0 bases; junction bases not matched to a gene: 3. The germline V gene encodes CDR1 GEAIGNYY and CDR2 EKD. The CDR3 DNA follows: TGTGCCTGTGACACTGGGGGATATAGCTCCTGGGACACCCGACAGATGTTTTTC. Encoded protein: CACDTGGYSSWDTRQMFF.

The CDR3 region is CACDGRISWDTPQMFF. The CDR3 DNA follows: TGTGCCTGTGACGGGAGAATCTCCTGGGACACCCCACAAATGTTTTTC. V gene TRDV2 was called; the J gene was not; the D call of TRDD3 is as the table states it, not checked on the DNA. The germline V gene has CDR1 GEAIGNYY and CDR2 EKD. The CDR3 length is 16 residues.

This clone was seen a few times. For the CDR3, the DNA is TGTGCCTGTGACACTTTACTGGGGGATAGGGACACCCGACAGATGTTTTTC. Protein: CACDTLLGDRDTRQMFF. V is TRDV2 and J is TRDJ3, with TRDD3 matching over 11 bases. V shed 1 base, J shed 5 bases, and the junction held 3 bases outside the gene matches. Germline lookup yields CDR1 GEAIGNYY and CDR2 EKD. The CDR3 contains 17 residues.

This clone counts as medium-sized (0.01 to 0.1%). This chain connects TRDV2 to TRDJ1, with 9 bases that match TRDD3. The length of the CDR3 is 14 residues. Per germline, CDR1 GEAIGNYY and CDR2 EKD. The J segment lost 3 bases and the V segment lost 3 bases, leaving 4 bases of the junction unmatched. The CDR3 is CACDVLGDPDKLIF. For the CDR3, the DNA is TGTGCCTGTGACGTGCTGGGGGATCCCGATAAACTCATCTTT.